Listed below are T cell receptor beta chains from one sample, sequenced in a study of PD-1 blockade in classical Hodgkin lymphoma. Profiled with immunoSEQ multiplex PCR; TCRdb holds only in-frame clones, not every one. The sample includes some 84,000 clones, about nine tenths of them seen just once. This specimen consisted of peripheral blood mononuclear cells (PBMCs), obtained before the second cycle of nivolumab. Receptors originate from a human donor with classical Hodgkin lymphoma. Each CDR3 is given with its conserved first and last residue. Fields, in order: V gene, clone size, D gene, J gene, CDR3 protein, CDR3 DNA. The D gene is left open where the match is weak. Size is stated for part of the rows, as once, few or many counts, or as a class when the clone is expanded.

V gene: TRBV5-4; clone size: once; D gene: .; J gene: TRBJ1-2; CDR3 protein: CASSLLTANYGYTF; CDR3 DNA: TGTGCCAGCAGCTTGTTGACGGCTAACTATGGCTACACCTTC
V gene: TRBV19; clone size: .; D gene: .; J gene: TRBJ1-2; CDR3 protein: CASSIETVPGGYTF; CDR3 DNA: TGTGCCAGTAGTATAGAAACCGTCCCTGGTGGCTACACCTTC
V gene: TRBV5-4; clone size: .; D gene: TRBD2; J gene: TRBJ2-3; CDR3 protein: CASSLGLAGGQGDTQYF; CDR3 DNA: TGTGCCAGCAGTCTCGGACTAGCGGGAGGACAGGGCGATACGCAGTATTTT
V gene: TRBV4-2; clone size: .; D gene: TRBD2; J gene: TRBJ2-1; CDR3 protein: CASSQGTSGYNEQFF; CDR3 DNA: TGTGCCAGCAGCCAAGGGACTAGCGGATACAATGAGCAGTTCTTC
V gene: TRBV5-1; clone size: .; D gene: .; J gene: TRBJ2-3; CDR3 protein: CASSYRDGTDTQYF; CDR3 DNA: TGCGCCAGCAGTTATCGGGATGGCACAGATACGCAGTATTTT
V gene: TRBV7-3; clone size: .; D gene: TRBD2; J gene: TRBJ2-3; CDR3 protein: CASSSPSGRSTDTQYF; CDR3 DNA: TGTGCCAGCAGCTCACCTAGCGGGAGAAGCACAGATACGCAGTATTTT
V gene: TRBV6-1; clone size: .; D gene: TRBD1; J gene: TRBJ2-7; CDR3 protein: CASSESKGGTGLYEQYF; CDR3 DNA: TGTGCCAGCAGTGAATCGAAGGGCGGGACAGGACTATACGAGCAGTACTTC
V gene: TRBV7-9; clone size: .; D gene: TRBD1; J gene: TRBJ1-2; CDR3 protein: CASSLGGQAANYGYTF; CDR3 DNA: TGTGCCAGCAGCTTAGGGGGACAGGCCGCTAACTATGGCTACACCTTC
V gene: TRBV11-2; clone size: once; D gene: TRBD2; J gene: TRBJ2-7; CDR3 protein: CASSFSGTSGSRSHEQYF; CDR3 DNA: TGTGCCAGCAGCTTCTCCGGGACTAGCGGGAGTAGGTCCCACGAGCAGTACTTC
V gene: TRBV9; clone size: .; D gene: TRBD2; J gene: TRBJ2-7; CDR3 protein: CASSVGSGGYEQYF; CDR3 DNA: TGTGCCAGCAGCGTAGGCTCGGGAGGCTACGAGCAGTACTTC
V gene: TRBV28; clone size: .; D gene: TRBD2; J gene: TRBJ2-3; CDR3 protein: CASSPLAEGTDTQYF; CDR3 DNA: TGTGCCAGCAGTCCGCTAGCGGAAGGCACAGATACGCAGTATTTT
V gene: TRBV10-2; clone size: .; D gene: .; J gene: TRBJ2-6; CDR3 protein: CASRGTGSGANVLTF; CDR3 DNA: TGCGCCAGCAGAGGAACGGGATCTGGGGCCAACGTCCTGACTTTC
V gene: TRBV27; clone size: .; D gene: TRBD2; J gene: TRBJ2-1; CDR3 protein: CASSLLAGSRDEQFF; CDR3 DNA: TGTGCCAGCAGTTTGCTAGCGGGATCAAGGGATGAGCAGTTCTTC
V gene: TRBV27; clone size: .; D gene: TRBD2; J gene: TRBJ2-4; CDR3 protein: CASSFTTSGRRNIQYF; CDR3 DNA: TGTGCCAGCAGTTTCACCACTAGCGGGAGGAGGAACATTCAGTACTTC
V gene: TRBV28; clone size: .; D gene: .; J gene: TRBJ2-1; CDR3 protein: CASSFPPRNNEQFF; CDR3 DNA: TGTGCCAGCAGTTTTCCCCCTCGAAACAATGAGCAGTTCTTC
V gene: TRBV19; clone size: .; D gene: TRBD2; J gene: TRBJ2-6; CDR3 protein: CASSRLGGDTGANVLTF; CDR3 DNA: TGTGCCAGTAGTCGGCTCGGGGGGGATACTGGGGCCAACGTCCTGACTTTC
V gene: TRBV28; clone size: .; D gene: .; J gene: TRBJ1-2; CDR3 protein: CASSLFHKSEYGYTF; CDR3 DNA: TGTGCCAGCAGTTTATTTCATAAGTCGGAATATGGCTACACCTTC
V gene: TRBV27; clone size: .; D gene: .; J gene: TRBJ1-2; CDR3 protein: CASSLGKADGYTF; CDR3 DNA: TGTGCCAGCAGTTTAGGTAAAGCGGATGGCTACACCTTC
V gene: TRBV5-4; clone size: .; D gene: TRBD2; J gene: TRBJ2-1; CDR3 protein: CASARRTSGRTKYNEQFF; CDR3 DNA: TGTGCCAGCGCGAGAAGGACTAGCGGGAGGACGAAATACAATGAGCAGTTCTTC
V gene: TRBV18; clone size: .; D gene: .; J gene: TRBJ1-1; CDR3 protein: CASSPLSGTEAFF; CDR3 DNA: TGTGCCAGCTCACCCCTATCGGGCACTGAAGCTTTCTTT
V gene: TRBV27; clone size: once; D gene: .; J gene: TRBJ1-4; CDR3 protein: CASSSIDSNEKLFF; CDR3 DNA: TGTGCCAGCAGTTCCATTGACAGTAATGAAAAACTGTTTTTT
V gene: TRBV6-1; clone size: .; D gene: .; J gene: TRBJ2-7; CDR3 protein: CATKGIRAYEQYF; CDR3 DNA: TGTGCCACCAAGGGTATCCGAGCCTACGAGCAGTACTTC
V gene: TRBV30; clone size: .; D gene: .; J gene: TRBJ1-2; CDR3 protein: CAWRLGRGPNYGYTF; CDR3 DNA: TGTGCCTGGAGATTGGGCAGGGGACCTAACTATGGCTACACCTTC